This T cell receptor beta chain was profiled in a study of blood T cell repertoires in COVID-19. Study context: Acute-phase and convalescent COVID-19 samples originated in the United States, Italy and Spain. In each case, the material was cDNA or gDNA derived from T cells, B-cell-depleted T cells, or PBMCs.

CDR3 length equals 14 residues. The V gene end was trimmed by 7 bases and the J gene end by 3 bases; junction bases not matched to a gene: 9. Per germline, CDR1 LGHDT and CDR2 YNNKEL (reference sequence). Source study methods: Nucleated cell number was recorded as an estimate derived from reference gene primer amplification. Data came from immunoSEQ multiplex PCR; TCRdb stores just in-frame clones and leaves some out. The V and J calls and clone size are taken from that table; D and trimming were inferred from the DNA. Of around 100,000 clones in the sample, over 75% were seen once. The V gene is TRBV3-1 (or the pseudogene TRBV3-2), the J gene TRBJ2-7; the match to TRBD1 covers 7 bases. The clonotype originates from a woman between 70 and 85 years old who had recovered from COVID-19. The specimen was peripheral blood. The CDR3 here is CASNNHGTDYEQYF. DNA of the CDR3: TGTGCCAGCAACAACCACGGGACAGACTACGAGCAGTACTTC.